The sequence of this T cell receptor (beta chain) was determined in a study of cytomegalovirus exposure and HLA in healthy donors (dated by TCRdb to the late 2010s). At the level of the whole study: The 700 or so repertoires of the first cohort and the 95 to 150 validation repertoires were produced on the same platform, according to a later analysis. In addition to the first cohort of approximately 670 subjects, a separate validation cohort of over 90 different subjects was used. The aim of the study was to test whether cataloging public T cell receptors could identify signatures of past pathogen exposure. To predict cytomegalovirus infection status, the study brought together high-throughput TCR immunosequencing, statistical association of individual TCRs with disease status, and machine learning. Beyond this particular receptor, the publication reports: In vitro tests confirmed that three of the cytomegalovirus-associated TCR beta chains recognize cytomegalovirus antigens. It was suggested by the authors that the approach could potentially be generalized to other disease states and immunological phenotypes. A later analysis found that TCRs clustered in the first cohort also tended to co-occur in the 95 to 150 validation repertoires, with approximately 95% of cluster scores above 0. Cytomegalovirus status was reported to be diagnosed by the classifier with high specificity and sensitivity in both the original and validation cohorts. In the study, 150 to 200 TCR beta chains were listed as associated with cytomegalovirus. All 130 or so repertoires were used to score co-occurrence in the validation cohort in a later analysis, because that analysis had no HLA typing for the cohort. Across donors, most TCR sequences were observed very rarely, whereas some public TCRs were present in many individuals.

V is trimmed back by 3 bases and J by 6 bases, and the junction contains 7 bases that no gene match accounts for. Taken from the germline V gene (reference sequence), the CDR1 and CDR2 loops are MNHEY and SMNVEV. The CDR3 has 14 amino acids, counting the end cysteine and phenylalanine. CDR3 DNA only is kept here, 42 bases in frame from base 1. The library came from the immunoSEQ multiplex PCR assay. The authors processed their data as follows. To diagnose cytomegalovirus status from the catalog of TCR beta chain sequences, a statistical classification framework was built. TCRdb took this table from immuneACCESS and kept in-frame rearrangements with V and J called. Such tables lack part of the clones; where checked against another copy, unresolved V genes explain under half of the gap, and the rest is unexplained. D and trimming come from the DNA, and the V and J calls and clone size come from that table. Within this sample are about 130,000 clones, with roughly 90% of them counted one time only. The top ten clonotypes cover approximately 1.5% of the sample.

Donors formed part of the validation cohort, which comprised 120 subjects and was distinct from the first cohort of several hundred subjects. As for this clone: It has no known antigen specificity. No base qualities exist here, and no much larger clone lies one base off it.

Sequenced sample: PBMCs. This clonotype was obtained from a man under 40 in good health and CMV-seronegative. The chain is assembled from TRBV27 and TRBJ1-1; TRBD1 lines up with 7 middle nucleotides. The CDR3 reads as follows: CASSFTGEPPEAFF. The DNA is TGTGCCAGCAGTTTTACAGGGGAGCCACCTGAAGCTTTCTTT.